The clone carrying this TCR beta chain was counted ten times or more. Its antigen remains unknown. RNA-based 3' RACE libraries used unique molecular identifiers. MiXCR was run by TCRdb on the 3' RACE reads, yielding one entry per CDR3 protein. The data contain about 86,000 distinct CDR3 sequences, approximately 6.9% of them singletons. This record comes from a study of HIV-infected children after antiretroviral therapy interruption. For the study at large: Recorded EBV and CMV exposure existed for most children. Continuous-treatment samples came from weeks 0, 48 and 150. The study's findings and limits: Naive CD4+ Gini coefficient rose by interruption end, suggesting clonal expansion.

This CDR3 is built from 15 residues. Germline V gene data show CDR1 as LGHDT and CDR2 as YNNKEL (reference sequence). Trimming took off 4 bases at V and 8 bases at J, with 18 bases between the two ends. This sample's treatment: PENTA 11 planned treatment interruption arm or continuous ART arm. The chain combines TRBV3-1 with TRBJ2-1; possible D gene TRBD2, 5 bases. The sample here was CD45RA+ CD4+ T cells from PBMCs, pooled from several time points, taken from a donor given antiretroviral therapy, either interrupted or continuous. Subset defined: naive CD4+ CD45RA+ CD45RO- T cells. The source of this sequence is a pool of human donors with HIV. The CDR3 region is CASSPTFGGGDEQFF. In DNA, the CDR3 is TGTGCCAGCAGCCCCACTTTCGGAGGAGGCGATGAGCAGTTCTTC.